Below, 21 T cell receptor beta chains from the same sample are listed, as sequenced in a study of T cells in localized non-small cell lung cancer. Clones were sequenced by immunoSEQ multiplex PCR, and TCRdb holds only the in-frame ones, with some missing. The sample consists of 1,100 to 1,500 clones, roughly 30% of them appearing once. This specimen was lung tumor tissue, taken before any cancer treatment. These receptors all come from a male donor aged 60 or older with stage I squamous cell lung carcinoma.

The J gene is TRBJ1-5, the V gene TRBV2; D remains unclear. Per the germline V gene, CDR1 is SNHLY and CDR2 is FYNNEI. This CDR3 contains 13 residues. DNA for the CDR3: TGTGCTTCCGGCAAGGAAAGCAATCAGCCCCAGCATTTT. The encoded protein is CASGKESNQPQHF.

The chain links TRBV12-5 to TRBJ1-2; a possible D gene is TRBD1 (5 bases). This CDR3 is 13 amino acids long. V shed 7 bases and J shed 0 bases, with 9 bases lying between them. Germline V gene sequence: CDR1 LGHNT, CDR2 FRNRAP. CDR3 DNA: TGTGCTAGTGACTCAGGGACTAACTATGGCTACACCTTC. It is translated as CASDSGTNYGYTF.

The rearrangement links TRBV19 to TRBJ1-2; D is possibly TRBD1 (6 bases). The CDR3 spans 16 residues. Germline loops: CDR1 LNHDA, CDR2 SQIVND (reference sequence). Trimming pared 6 bases from V and 8 bases from J, leaving 25 bases between. This chain's CDR3 is CASRPLIRQDSRGYTF. CDR3 nucleotides: TGTGCCAGTAGACCCCTAATCCGACAGGACTCTCGAGGCTACACCTTC.

J is TRBJ1-1 and V is TRBV19; D remains ambiguous. CDR3 length: 14 residues. Germline V gene sequence: CDR1 LNHDA, CDR2 SQIVND (reference sequence). Between the trimmed V and J ends, which lost 5 bases and 10 bases, there was a span of 20 bases. CDR3 coding DNA: TGTGCCAGTAGTCCAGCGGACCACGGGTTCCCAGCTTTCTTT. Translating it yields CASSPADHGFPAFF. Complete variable domain (other parts from reference TRBV19 and TRBJ1-1): DGGITQSPKYLFRKEGQNVTLSCEQNLNHDAMYWYRQDPGQGLRLIYYSQIVNDFQKGDIAEGYSVSREKKESFPLTVTSAQKNPTAFYLCASSPADHGFPAFFGQGTRLTVV.

The chain employs TRBV9 and TRBJ1-2; D not certain. The V gene lost 3 bases and the J gene lost 2 bases, with 11 bases spanning the gap. The CDR3 consists of 14 residues. Germline CDR1 reads SGDLS; CDR2 reads YYNGEE. CDR3 region: CASSASEGNYGYTF. In DNA form, the CDR3 reads TGTGCCAGCAGCGCTAGCGAAGGGAACTATGGCTACACCTTC.

Here the CDR3 DNA reads TGCGCCAGCAGTGACTGGGGCGAGGATGAAAAACTGTTTTTT. Translation gives CASSDWGEDEKLFF. This sequence joins TRBV10-2 and TRBJ1-4, with D perhaps TRBD1 (5 bases). V gave up 3 bases and J gave up 6 bases, with 11 bases separating them. This CDR3 contains 14 residues. Per the germline V gene, CDR1 is WSHSY and CDR2 is SAAADI.

This clone has only a few counts. The CDR3 sequence: CASSYAGNTIYF. The CDR3 DNA follows: TGTGCCAGCAGTTACGCAGGAAACACCATATATTTT. The chain has TRBV6-8 and TRBJ1-3, with unresolved D. V lost 2 bases and J lost 4, with 3 bases in between. CDR1 and CDR2 from the germline V gene are MNHGY and SAAAGT. This CDR3 is 12 amino acids long.

J is TRBJ2-6 and V is TRBV29-1; D ambiguous. Germline assignment: CDR1 SQVTM and CDR2 ANQGSEA. With 0 bases removed from V and 3 bases from J, the gap between germline ends came to 3 bases. The length of the CDR3 is 13 residues. CDR3 coding DNA: TGCAGCGTTGAAGATCTTGGGGCCAACGTCCTGACTTTC. This gives the protein CSVEDLGANVLTF.

In this sample, this clone turned up a few times. V usage is TRBV9 and J usage is TRBJ1-1, with D possibly matching TRBD1 (6 bases). The CDR3 spans 15 residues. The V gene lost 4 bases and the J gene lost 1 base, with 14 bases spanning the gap. Germline V lookup: CDR1 SGDLS, CDR2 YYNGEE. The CDR3 DNA reads as TGTGCCAGCAGCTTTACCGGGACACCGAACACTGAAGCTTTCTTT. Its translation is CASSFTGTPNTEAFF. The variable domain in full, completed from reference TRBV9 and TRBJ1-1, reads DSGVTQTPKHLITATGQRVTLRCSPRSGDLSVYWYQQSLDQGLQFLIQYYNGEERAKGNILERFSAQQFPDLHSELNLSSLELGDSALYFCASSFTGTPNTEAFFGQGTRLTVV.

V gene TRBV9 combines with J gene TRBJ2-1; D remains ambiguous. This CDR3 is 15 amino acids long. Germline loops: CDR1 SGDLS, CDR2 YYNGEE. V gave up 3 bases and J gave up 4 bases, with 14 bases separating them. The CDR3 DNA reads TGTGCCAGCAGCGCTTCTAGTGGAACTTACAATGAGCAGTTCTTC. This gives the protein CASSASSGTYNEQFF. Filled out from reference TRBV9 and TRBJ2-1, the complete variable domain reads DSGVTQTPKHLITATGQRVTLRCSPRSGDLSVYWYQQSLDQGLQFLIQYYNGEERAKGNILERFSAQQFPDLHSELNLSSLELGDSALYFCASSASSGTYNEQFFGPGTRLTVL.

The rearrangement joins TRBV29-1 to TRBJ1-1, with 10 bases aligning to TRBD1. V gave up 5 bases and J gave up 4 bases; unmatched junction bases: 4. The CDR3 loop spans 13 amino acids. Per germline, CDR1 SQVTM and CDR2 ANQGSEA. CDR3 amino acids: CSVTRDRGTEAFF. CDR3 DNA sequence: TGCAGCGTTACGCGGGACAGGGGCACTGAAGCTTTCTTT. The full variable domain, with the rest looked up from reference TRBV29-1 and TRBJ1-1, is SAVISQKPSRDICQRGTSLTIQCQVDSQVTMMFWYRQQPGQSLTLIATANQGSEATYESGFVIDKFPISRPNLTFSTLTVSNMSPEDSSIYLCSVTRDRGTEAFFGQGTRLTVV.

The V gene is TRBV19, the J gene TRBJ2-5, with D uncertain. Germline assignment: CDR1 LNHDA and CDR2 SQIVND (reference sequence). Trimming removed 1 base from V and 5 bases from J, with 8 bases in between. The CDR3 has 13 amino acids. The CDR3 sequence: CASSIGLWETQYF. CDR3 sequence (DNA): TGTGCCAGTAGTATAGGACTGTGGGAGACCCAGTACTTC.

This clone has just a few counts. The chain employs TRBV6-8 and TRBJ1-1; the D is unclear. Germline lookup yields CDR1 MNHGY and CDR2 SAAAGT. The CDR3 runs to 13 residues. V lost 7 bases, J lost 4 bases, and 13 bases lay in between. The CDR3 spells CASTQIRGTEAFF. CDR3 coding DNA: TGTGCCAGCACCCAAATCCGGGGCACTGAAGCTTTCTTT.

The table lists this clone with a few counts. This rearrangement joins TRBV15 to TRBJ2-1; D ambiguous. V lost 3 bases to trimming and J lost 2 bases, with 11 bases between them. This CDR3 has 15 amino acids. In germline, CDR1 is LNHNV, CDR2 YYDKDF (reference sequence). CDR3 nucleotide sequence: TGTGCCACCAGCAGTTATGCTCTTACCTACAATGAGCAGTTCTTC. Amino acids: CATSSYALTYNEQFF.

This chain connects TRBV11-3 to TRBJ2-7; 9 bases agree with TRBD1. Germline CDR1 is SGHNT and CDR2 is YENEEA. The CDR3 runs 17 residues. Unmatched junction bases numbered 9, after V lost 3 bases and J lost 0 bases. The CDR3: CASSFSAGTGFSYEQYF. The CDR3 DNA follows: TGTGCCAGCAGCTTCAGCGCCGGGACAGGGTTCTCCTACGAGCAGTACTTC. Looking up the rest from reference TRBV11-3 and TRBJ2-7 gives the full variable domain: EAGVVQSPRYKIIEKKQPVAFWCNPISGHNTLYWYLQNLGQGPELLIRYENEEAVDDSQLPKDRFSAERLKGVDSTLKIQPAELGDSAVYLCASSFSAGTGFSYEQYFGPGTRLTVT.

The chain uses TRBV15 and TRBJ1-2, with 9 bases aligning to TRBD1. The CDR3 loop spans 15 amino acids. V was clipped by 3 bases and J by 1 base; unmatched bases: 3. From germline, CDR1 is LNHNV and CDR2 YYDKDF (reference sequence). The CDR3 sequence is CATSRGTGNNYGYTF. Written as DNA, the CDR3 is TGTGCCACCAGCAGGGGGACAGGGAATAACTATGGCTACACCTTC. Using reference TRBV15 and TRBJ1-2 for the parts outside the CDR3, the full variable domain is DAMVIQNPRYQVTQFGKPVTLSCSQTLNHNVMYWYQQKSSQAPKLLFHYYDKDFNNEADTPDNFQSRRPNTSFCFLDIRSPGLGDTAMYLCATSRGTGNNYGYTFGSGTRLTVV.

This rearrangement joins TRBV9 to TRBJ2-2; unclear D gene. The CDR3 consists of 15 residues. Germline V gives CDR1 SGDLS, CDR2 YYNGEE. V lost 0 bases and J lost 1, with 7 bases in between. CDR3 in DNA: TGTGCCAGCAGCGTAGAAAGTCAGAACACCGGGGAGCTGTTTTTT. It encodes CASSVESQNTGELFF.

In this sample, this clone turned up a few times. As DNA, the CDR3 is TGTGCCAGCAGCTTTGCCTCGTTTTCTAATTCCATTCCTGAAAAACTGTTTTTT. This gives the protein CASSFASFSNSIPEKLFF. V and J are TRBV11-3 and TRBJ1-4; D is ambiguous. This CDR3 is built from 18 residues. Germline V gene sequence: CDR1 SGHNT, CDR2 YENEEA. V lost 3 bases and J lost 7, with 24 bases in between.

V is TRBV4-1 and J is TRBJ1-3; D possibly corresponds to TRBD1 (5 bases). V lost 0 bases, J lost 3 bases, and 12 bases lay in between. The CDR3 is made up of 16 amino acids. Germline CDR1 is MGHRA and CDR2 is YSYEKL. CDR3 protein: CASSQDLPGNGNTIYF. CDR3 nucleotide sequence: TGCGCCAGCAGCCAAGATCTGCCAGGGAATGGAAACACCATATATTTT.

The chain joins TRBV14 to TRBJ2-2; D gene uncertain. The germline gives CDR1 SGHDN, CDR2 FVKESK. CDR3 length: 11 residues. CDR3 nucleotides: TGTGCAAGCGCGAACACCGGGGAGCTGTTTTTT. This gives the protein CASANTGELFF. Combining the CDR3 with reference TRBV14 and TRBJ2-2 gives the whole variable domain EAGVTQFPSHSVIEKGQTVTLRCDPISGHDNLYWYRRVMGKEIKFLLHFVKESKQDESGMPNNRFLAERTGGTYSTLKVQPAELEDSGVYFCASANTGELFFGEGSRLTVL.

This clone is judged medium-sized (0.01 to 0.1%). V gene TRBV4-1 combines with J gene TRBJ1-1; D gene uncertain. Germline lookup yields CDR1 MGHRA and CDR2 YSYEKL. The germline V and J ends were trimmed by 0 bases and 6 bases, with 8 bases remaining between them. This CDR3 spans 13 amino acids. Here the CDR3 DNA reads TGCGCCAGCAGCCAAGAGGCGGAAGCTGAAGCTTTCTTT. It yields the protein CASSQEAEAEAFF.